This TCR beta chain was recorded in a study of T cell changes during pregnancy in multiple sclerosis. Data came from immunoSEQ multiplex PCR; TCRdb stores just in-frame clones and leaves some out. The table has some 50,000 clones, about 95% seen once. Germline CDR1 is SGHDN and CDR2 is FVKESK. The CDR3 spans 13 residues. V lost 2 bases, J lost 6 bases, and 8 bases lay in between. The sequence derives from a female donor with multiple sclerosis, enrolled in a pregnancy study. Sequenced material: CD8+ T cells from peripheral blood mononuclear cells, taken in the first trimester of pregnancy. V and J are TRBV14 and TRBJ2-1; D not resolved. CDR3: CASSQLASNEQFF. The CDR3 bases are TGTGCCAGCAGCCAATTGGCCTCCAATGAGCAGTTCTTC.